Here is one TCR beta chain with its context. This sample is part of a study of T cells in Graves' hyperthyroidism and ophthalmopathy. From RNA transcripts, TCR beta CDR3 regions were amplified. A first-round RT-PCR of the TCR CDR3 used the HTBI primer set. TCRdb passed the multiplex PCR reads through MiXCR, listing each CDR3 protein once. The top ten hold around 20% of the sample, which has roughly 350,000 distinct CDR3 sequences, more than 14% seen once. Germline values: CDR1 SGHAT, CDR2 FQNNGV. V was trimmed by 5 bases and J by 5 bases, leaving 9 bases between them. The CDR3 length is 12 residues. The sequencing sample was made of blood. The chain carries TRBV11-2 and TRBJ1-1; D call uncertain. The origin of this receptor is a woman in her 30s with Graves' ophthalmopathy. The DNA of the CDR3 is TGTGCCAGCAGCCTACATTGGACTGAAGCTTTCTTT. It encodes CASSLHWTEAFF.